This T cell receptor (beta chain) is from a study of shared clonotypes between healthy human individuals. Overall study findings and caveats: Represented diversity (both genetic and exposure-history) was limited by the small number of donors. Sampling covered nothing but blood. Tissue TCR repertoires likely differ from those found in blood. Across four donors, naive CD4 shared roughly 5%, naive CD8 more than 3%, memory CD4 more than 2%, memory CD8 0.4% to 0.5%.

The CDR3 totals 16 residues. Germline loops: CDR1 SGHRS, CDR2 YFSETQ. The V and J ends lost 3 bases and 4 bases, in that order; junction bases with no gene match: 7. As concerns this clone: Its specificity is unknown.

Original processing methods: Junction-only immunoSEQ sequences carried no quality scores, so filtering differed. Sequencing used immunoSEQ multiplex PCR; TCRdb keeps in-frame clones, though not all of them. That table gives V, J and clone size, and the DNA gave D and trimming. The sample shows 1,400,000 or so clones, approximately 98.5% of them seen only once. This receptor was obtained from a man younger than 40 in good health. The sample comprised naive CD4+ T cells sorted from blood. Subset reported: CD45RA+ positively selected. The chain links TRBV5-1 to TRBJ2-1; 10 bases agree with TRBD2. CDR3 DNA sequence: TGCGCCAGCAGCTGGGAGCGGACTAGCGGATACAATGAGCAGTTCTTC. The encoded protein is CASSWERTSGYNEQFF.